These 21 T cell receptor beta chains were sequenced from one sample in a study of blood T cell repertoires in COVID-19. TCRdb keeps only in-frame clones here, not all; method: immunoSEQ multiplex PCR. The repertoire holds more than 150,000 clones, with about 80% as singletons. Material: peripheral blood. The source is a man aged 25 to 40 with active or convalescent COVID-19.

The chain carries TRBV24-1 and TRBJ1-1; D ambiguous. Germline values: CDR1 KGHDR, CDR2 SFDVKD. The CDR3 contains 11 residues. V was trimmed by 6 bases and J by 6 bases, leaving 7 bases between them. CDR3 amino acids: CATSLSPEAFF. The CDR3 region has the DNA TGTGCCACCAGTCTGAGCCCTGAAGCTTTCTTT.

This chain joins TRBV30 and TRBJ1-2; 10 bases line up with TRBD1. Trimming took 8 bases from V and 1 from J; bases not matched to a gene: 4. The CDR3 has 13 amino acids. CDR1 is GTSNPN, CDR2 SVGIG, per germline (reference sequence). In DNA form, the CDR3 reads TGTGCCGGGACAGGGGAACTTAACTATGGCTACACCTTC. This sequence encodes CAGTGELNYGYTF.

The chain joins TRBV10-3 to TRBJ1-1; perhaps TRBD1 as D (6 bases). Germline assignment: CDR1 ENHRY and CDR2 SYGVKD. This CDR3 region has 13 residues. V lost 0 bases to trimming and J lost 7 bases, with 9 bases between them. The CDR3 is CAISESWTVEAFF. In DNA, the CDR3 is TGTGCCATCAGTGAGTCGTGGACAGTTGAAGCTTTCTTT.

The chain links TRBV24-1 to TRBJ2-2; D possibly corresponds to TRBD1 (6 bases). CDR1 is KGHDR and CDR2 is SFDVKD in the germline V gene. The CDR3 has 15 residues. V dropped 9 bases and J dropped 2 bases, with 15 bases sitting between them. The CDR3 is CATQPRGPNTGELFF. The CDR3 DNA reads TGTGCCACCCAACCCAGGGGCCCCAACACCGGGGAGCTGTTTTTT.

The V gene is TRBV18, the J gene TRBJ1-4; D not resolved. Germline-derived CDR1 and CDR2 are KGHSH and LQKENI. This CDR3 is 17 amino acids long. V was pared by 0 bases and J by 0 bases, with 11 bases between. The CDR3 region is CASSPPSQASTNEKLFF. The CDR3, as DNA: TGTGCCAGCTCACCACCGTCCCAGGCCTCAACTAATGAAAAACTGTTTTTT.

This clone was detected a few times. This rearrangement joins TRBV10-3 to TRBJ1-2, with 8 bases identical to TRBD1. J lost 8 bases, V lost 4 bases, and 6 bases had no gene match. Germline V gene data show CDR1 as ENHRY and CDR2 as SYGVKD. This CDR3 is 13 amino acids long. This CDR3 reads CAISAQGARGYTF. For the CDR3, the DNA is TGTGCCATCAGTGCGCAGGGGGCGAGGGGCTACACCTTC.

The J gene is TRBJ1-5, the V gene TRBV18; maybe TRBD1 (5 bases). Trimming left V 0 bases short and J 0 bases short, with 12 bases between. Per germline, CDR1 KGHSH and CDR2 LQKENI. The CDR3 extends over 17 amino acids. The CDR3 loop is CASSPPTGGVSNQPQHF. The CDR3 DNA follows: TGTGCCAGCTCACCACCAACCGGGGGTGTTAGCAATCAGCCCCAGCATTTT.

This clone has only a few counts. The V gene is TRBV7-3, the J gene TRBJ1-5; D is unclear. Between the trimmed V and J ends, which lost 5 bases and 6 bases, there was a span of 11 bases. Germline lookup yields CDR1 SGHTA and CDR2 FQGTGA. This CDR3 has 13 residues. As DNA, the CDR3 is TGTGCCAGCAGCGCCGCCGCAGGTCAGCCCCAGCATTTT. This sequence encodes CASSAAAGQPQHF.

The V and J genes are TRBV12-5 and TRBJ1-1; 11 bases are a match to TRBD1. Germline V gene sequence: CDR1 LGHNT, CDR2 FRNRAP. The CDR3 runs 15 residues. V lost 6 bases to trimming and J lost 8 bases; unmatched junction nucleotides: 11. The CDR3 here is CASGDRGRGPGEAFF. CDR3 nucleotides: TGTGCTAGTGGGGACAGGGGGCGAGGACCTGGGGAAGCTTTCTTT. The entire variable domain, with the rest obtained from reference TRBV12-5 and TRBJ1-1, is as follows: DARVTQTPRHKVTEMGQEVTMRCQPILGHNTVFWYRQTMMQGLELLAYFRNRAPLDDSGMPKDRFSAEMPDATLATLKIQPSEPRDSAVYFCASGDRGRGPGEAFFGQGTRLTVV.

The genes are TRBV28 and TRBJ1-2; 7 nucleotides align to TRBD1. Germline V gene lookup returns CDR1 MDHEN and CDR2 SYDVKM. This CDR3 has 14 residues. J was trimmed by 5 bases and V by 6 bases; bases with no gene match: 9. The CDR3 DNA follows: TGTGCCAGCAGCCTGGACAGGTTGAGGTATGGCTACACCTTC. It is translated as CASSLDRLRYGYTF.

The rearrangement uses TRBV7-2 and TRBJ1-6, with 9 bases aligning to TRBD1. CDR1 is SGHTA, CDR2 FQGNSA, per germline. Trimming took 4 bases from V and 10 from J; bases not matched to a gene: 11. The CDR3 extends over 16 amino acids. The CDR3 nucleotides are TGTGCCAGCAGCTCGTCTACGGGACAGGGAAAGTCACCCCTCCACTTT. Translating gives CASSSSTGQGKSPLHF.

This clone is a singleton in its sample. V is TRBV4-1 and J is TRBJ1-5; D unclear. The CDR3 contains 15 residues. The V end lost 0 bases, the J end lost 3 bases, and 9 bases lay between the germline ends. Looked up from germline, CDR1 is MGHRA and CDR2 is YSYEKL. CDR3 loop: CASSQDGSLNQPQHF. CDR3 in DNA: TGCGCCAGCAGCCAAGATGGCAGTCTCAATCAGCCCCAGCATTTT.

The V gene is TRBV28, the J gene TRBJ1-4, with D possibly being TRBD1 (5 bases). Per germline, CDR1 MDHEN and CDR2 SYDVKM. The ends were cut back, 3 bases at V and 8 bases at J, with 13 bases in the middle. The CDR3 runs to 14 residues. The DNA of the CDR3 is TGTGCCAGCAGTTTGGGGGGGGGAGGAGAAAAACTGTTTTTT. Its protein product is CASSLGGGGEKLFF.

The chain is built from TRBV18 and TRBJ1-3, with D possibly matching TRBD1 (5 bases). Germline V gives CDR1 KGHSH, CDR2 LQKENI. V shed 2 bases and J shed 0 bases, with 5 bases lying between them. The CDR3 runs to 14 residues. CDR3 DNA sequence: TGTGCCAGCTCACCAGACAGCTCTGGAAACACCATATATTTT. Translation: CASSPDSSGNTIYF.

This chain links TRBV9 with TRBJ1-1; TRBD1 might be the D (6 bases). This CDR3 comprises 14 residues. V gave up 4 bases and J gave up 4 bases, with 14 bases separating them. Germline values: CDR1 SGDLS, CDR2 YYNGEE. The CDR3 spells CASSLRQESTEAFF. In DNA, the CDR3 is TGTGCCAGCAGCCTTCGACAGGAAAGCACTGAAGCTTTCTTT.

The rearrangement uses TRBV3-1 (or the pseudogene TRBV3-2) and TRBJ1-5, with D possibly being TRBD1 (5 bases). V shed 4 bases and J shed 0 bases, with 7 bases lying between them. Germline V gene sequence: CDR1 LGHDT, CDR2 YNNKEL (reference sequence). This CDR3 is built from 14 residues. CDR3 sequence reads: CASSRGTSNQPQHF. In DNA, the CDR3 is TGTGCCAGCAGCCGCGGGACTAGCAATCAGCCCCAGCATTTT.

CDR3 sequence: CASSKPFSGNTIYF. CDR3 sequence (DNA): TGTGCCAGCAGCAAGCCCTTCTCTGGAAACACCATATATTTT. This chain links TRBV28 with TRBJ1-3; no definite D call. Trimming took 6 bases from V and 0 from J, leaving 9 bases between them. CDR1 is MDHEN, CDR2 SYDVKM, per germline. This CDR3 is built from 14 residues.

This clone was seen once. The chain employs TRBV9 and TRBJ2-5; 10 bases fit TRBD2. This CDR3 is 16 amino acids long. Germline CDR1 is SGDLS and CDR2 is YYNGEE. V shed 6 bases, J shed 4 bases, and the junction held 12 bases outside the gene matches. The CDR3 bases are TGTGCCAGCACCCCCATAGGGACTAGCGAGGTAGAGACCCAGTACTTC. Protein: CASTPIGTSEVETQYF.

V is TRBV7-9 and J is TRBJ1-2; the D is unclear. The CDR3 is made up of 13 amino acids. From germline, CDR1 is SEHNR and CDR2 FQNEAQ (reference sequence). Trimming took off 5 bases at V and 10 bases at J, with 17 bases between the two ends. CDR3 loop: CASSRSTRGDYTF. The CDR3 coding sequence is TGTGCCAGCAGCCGGAGTACCCGGGGAGACTACACCTTC.

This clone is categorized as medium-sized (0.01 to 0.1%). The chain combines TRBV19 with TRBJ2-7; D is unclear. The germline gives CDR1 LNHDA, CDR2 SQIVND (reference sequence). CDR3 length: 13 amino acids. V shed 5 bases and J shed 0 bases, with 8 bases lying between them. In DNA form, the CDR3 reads TGTGCCAGTAGTTGGAGCAACTCCTACGAGCAGTACTTC. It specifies CASSWSNSYEQYF.

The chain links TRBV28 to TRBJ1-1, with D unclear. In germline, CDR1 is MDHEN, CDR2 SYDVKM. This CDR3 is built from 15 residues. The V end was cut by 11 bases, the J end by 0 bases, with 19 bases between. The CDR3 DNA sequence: TGTGCCGCTCGACTGCGACCCCGTCTGAACACTGAAGCTTTCTTT. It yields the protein CAARLRPRLNTEAFF.